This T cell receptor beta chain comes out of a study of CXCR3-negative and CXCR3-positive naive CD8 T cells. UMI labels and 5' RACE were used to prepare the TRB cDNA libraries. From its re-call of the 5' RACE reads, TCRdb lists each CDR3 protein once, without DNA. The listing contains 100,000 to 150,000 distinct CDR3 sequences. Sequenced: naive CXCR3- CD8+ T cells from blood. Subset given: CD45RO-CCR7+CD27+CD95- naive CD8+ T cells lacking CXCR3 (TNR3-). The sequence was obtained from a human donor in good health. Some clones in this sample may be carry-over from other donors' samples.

The CDR3 sequence: CASSGGPEWSYNSPLHF. The V call is TRBV10-2, the J call TRBJ1-6. Looked up from germline, CDR1 is WSHSY and CDR2 is SAAADI. The CDR3 sequence is 17 residues long.